A single sample gave rise to the 17 T cell receptor beta chains below, sequenced in a study of CD8 T cells in ankylosing spondylitis. Study-level findings and limits: What appeared characteristic of ankylosing spondylitis blood was a TCR beta motif of eight highly homologous variants.

Their cognate antigens are unknown. From the 5' RACE reads, TCRdb called clonotypes with MiXCR, one entry per CDR3 protein. The profile covers under 850,000 distinct CDR3 sequences, with 15% to 20% appearing a single time and around 20% taken by the ten largest. The sample taken for sequencing was blood, either unsorted or a sorted T cell fraction (not recorded which). All receptors come from a male donor with ankylosing spondylitis.

This clonotype was seen more than once but under ten times. The rearrangement links TRBV5-1 to TRBJ1-1; D is unresolved. The CDR3 length is 13 residues. V was clipped by 4 bases and J by 1 base, with 8 bases between them. Germline CDR1 SGHRS, CDR2 YFSETQ. CDR3 nucleotides: TGCGCCAGCAGCGAGAAGGGGAACACTGAAGCTTTCTTT. It specifies CASSEKGNTEAFF.

This clonotype was observed a handful of times. The chain joins TRBV20-1 to TRBJ2-7, with TRBD1 matching 10 bases. This CDR3 comprises 15 residues. From germline, CDR1 is DFQATT and CDR2 SNEGSKA (reference sequence). After removal of 0 bases from V and 4 bases from J, the junction contained 6 bases not matched to a gene. For the CDR3, the DNA is TGCAGTGCTAGAGATTCGGGACAGGGGTTATACGAGCAGTACTTC. Its translation: CSARDSGQGLYEQYF.

This clonotype was seen ten or more times. The chain links TRBV20-1 to TRBJ2-1; D is unresolved. The V end was cut by 7 bases, the J end by 0 bases, with 10 bases between. CDR1 is DFQATT and CDR2 is SNEGSKA in the germline V gene (reference sequence). This CDR3 comprises 13 residues. CDR3 nucleotide sequence: TGCAGTGTCGTCCTGACCTCCTACAATGAGCAGTTCTTC. As protein: CSVVLTSYNEQFF.

Only a few counts were recorded for this clonotype. V usage is TRBV20-1 and J usage is TRBJ1-5; TRBD1 agrees at 10 bases. The germline V gene has CDR1 DFQATT and CDR2 SNEGSKA (reference sequence). Unmatched junction bases numbered 4, after V lost 5 bases and J lost 6 bases. The CDR3 runs to 13 residues. CDR3 DNA sequence: TGCAGTGCTCCCGGGACAGGGGCTCAGCCCCAGCATTTT. It translates to CSAPGTGAQPQHF.

This clonotype was recorded at least ten times. The V and J genes are TRBV7-2 and TRBJ2-1, with 7 bases lining up with TRBD2. The junction had 6 bases not matched to a gene; V was cut back by 5 bases and J by 5 bases. The CDR3 is 14 amino acids. Germline CDR1 SGHTA, CDR2 FQGNSA. CDR3 in amino acids: CASSRQSGNNEQFF. In DNA form, the CDR3 reads TGTGCCAGCAGCCGACAAAGCGGGAACAATGAGCAGTTCTTC.

The V and J genes are TRBV20-1 and TRBJ1-2, with D perhaps TRBD1 (5 bases). Germline V CDR1 and CDR2: DFQATT, SNEGSKA (reference sequence). The CDR3 contains 13 residues. The CDR3 nucleotides read TGCAGACCTTGGACACAGGATAACTATGGCTACACCTTC. Translating gives CRPWTQDNYGYTF.

There are a few counts of this clonotype. CDR3 DNA sequence: TGTGCCAGCACTTCTACACCCACACCCTATGGCTACACCTTC. As protein: CASTSTPTPYGYTF. This chain joins TRBV12-3 or TRBV12-4 and TRBJ1-2; D is unresolved. The V end lost 7 bases, the J end lost 4 bases, and 16 bases lay between the germline ends. CDR3 length: 14 amino acids.

This clonotype was found a few times. The gene calls are TRBV4-1 and TRBJ1-1; TRBD1 matches 9 bases. Germline values: CDR1 MGHRA, CDR2 YSYEKL. V lost 6 bases to trimming and J lost 0 bases; unmatched junction nucleotides: 14. The CDR3 runs 18 residues. CDR3 in amino acids: CASSPIRQGVRMNTEAFF. The CDR3 DNA sequence: TGCGCCAGCAGTCCCATACGACAGGGGGTTCGTATGAACACTGAAGCTTTCTTT.

The CDR3 DNA reads TGCAGTGCACCACGGACAGGAGCTGACACCTATGGCTACACCTTC. Its protein is CSAPRTGADTYGYTF. V gene TRBV20-1 combines with J gene TRBJ1-2; 7 bases fit TRBD1. The CDR3 contains 15 residues. The V gene end was trimmed by 6 bases and the J gene end by 4 bases; junction bases not matched to a gene: 14. The germline CDR1 and CDR2 sequences are DFQATT and SNEGSKA (reference sequence).

The genes are TRBV7-9 and TRBJ2-3; possibly TRBD1 for D (5 bases). Trimming took off 0 bases at V and 2 bases at J, with 6 bases between the two ends. This CDR3 region has 14 residues. Germline loops: CDR1 SEHNR, CDR2 FQNEAQ (reference sequence). In nucleotides, the CDR3 is TGTGCCAGCAGCTTAGCGACAGACACAGATACGCAGTATTTT. Amino acids: CASSLATDTDTQYF.

The CDR3: CASTPFPANTGELFF. The CDR3 coding sequence is TGTGCCAGCACCCCATTTCCTGCGAACACCGGGGAGCTGTTTTTT. This sequence joins TRBV27 and TRBJ2-2; D uncertain. Trimming shortened V by 7 bases and J by 0 bases, and 12 bases separated the two germline ends. CDR1 is MNHEY and CDR2 is SMNVEV in the germline V gene (reference sequence). CDR3 length equals 15 residues.

V usage is TRBV5-1 and J usage is TRBJ2-1; no clear D. The CDR3 consists of 14 residues. V was pared by 4 bases and J by 3 bases, with 11 bases between. Germline-derived CDR1 and CDR2 are SGHRS and YFSETQ. The CDR3 region has the DNA TGCGCCAGCAGCCTACTGACAAACTACAATGAGCAGTTCTTC. Encoded protein: CASSLLTNYNEQFF.

The genes are TRBV11-2 and TRBJ1-5; no clear D gene. The CDR3 sequence is 13 residues long. Germline V gene lookup returns CDR1 SGHAT and CDR2 FQNNGV. V was trimmed by 1 base and J by 4 bases, leaving 5 bases between them. The CDR3 nucleotides are TGTGCCAGCAGCTTAGTGGAGAATCAGCCCCAGCATTTT. Amino acids: CASSLVENQPQHF.

This clonotype was counted between two and nine times. V usage is TRBV7-2 and J usage is TRBJ2-5, with D unclear. Trimming cost V 2 bases and J 5 bases, with 3 bases left between them. The CDR3 sequence is 11 residues long. CDR1 and CDR2 from the germline V gene are SGHTA and FQGNSA. CDR3 DNA sequence: TGTGCCAGCAGCTTAATCGAGACCCAGTACTTC. Encoded protein: CASSLIETQYF.

The V and J genes are TRBV12-3 or TRBV12-4 and TRBJ2-4, with D unclear. The CDR3 is 11 residues long. Trimming removed 1 base at V and 8 bases at J, with 3 bases between. This CDR3 is CASSLEDIQYF. CDR3 sequence (DNA): TGTGCCAGCAGTTTAGAAGACATTCAGTACTTC.

The chain links TRBV19 to TRBJ2-7, with 10 bases that match TRBD1. Germline V gives CDR1 LNHDA, CDR2 SQIVND (reference sequence). CDR3 length: 16 amino acids. Trimming at V came to 4 bases and at J to 6 bases, leaving 12 bases not matched to a gene. Here the CDR3 reads CASSKGQGVAEGEQYF. CDR3 bases: TGTGCCAGTAGTAAAGGACAGGGGGTGGCCGAGGGCGAGCAGTACTTC.

This clonotype showed up just a few times. This chain connects TRBV5-1 to TRBJ2-1; D is uncertain. Germline CDR1 reads SGHRS; CDR2 reads YFSETQ. Trimming stripped 3 bases from V and 5 bases from J, with 15 bases between. CDR3 length equals 15 residues. The CDR3 sequence: CASSSNGWTDNEQFF. The CDR3 DNA reads TGCGCCAGCAGCTCCAATGGCTGGACGGACAATGAGCAGTTCTTC. Full variable domain (rest looked up from reference TRBV5-1 and TRBJ2-1): KAGVTQTPRYLIKTRGQQVTLSCSPISGHRSVSWYQQTPGQGLQFLFEYFSETQRNKGNFPGRFSGRQFSNSRSEMNVSTLELGDSALYLCASSSNGWTDNEQFFGPGTRLTVL.